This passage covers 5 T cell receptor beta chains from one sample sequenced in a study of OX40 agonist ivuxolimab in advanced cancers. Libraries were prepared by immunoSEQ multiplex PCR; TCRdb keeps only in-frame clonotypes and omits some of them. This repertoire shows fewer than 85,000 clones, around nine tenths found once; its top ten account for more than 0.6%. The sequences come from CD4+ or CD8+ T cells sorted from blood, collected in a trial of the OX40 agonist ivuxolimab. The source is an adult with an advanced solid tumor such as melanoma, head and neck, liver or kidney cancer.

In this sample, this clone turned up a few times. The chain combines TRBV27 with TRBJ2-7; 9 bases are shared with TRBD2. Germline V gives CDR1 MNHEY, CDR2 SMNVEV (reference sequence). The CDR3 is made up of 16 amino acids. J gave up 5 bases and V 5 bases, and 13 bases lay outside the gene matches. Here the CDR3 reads CASSRSAGGWKDEQYF. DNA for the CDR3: TGTGCCAGCAGTCGTTCAGCGGGGGGCTGGAAAGACGAGCAGTACTTC.

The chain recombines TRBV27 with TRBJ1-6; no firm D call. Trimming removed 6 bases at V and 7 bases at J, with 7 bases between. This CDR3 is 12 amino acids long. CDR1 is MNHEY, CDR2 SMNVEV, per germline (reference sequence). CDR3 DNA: TGTGCCAGCAGCCGACCGAATTCACCCCTCCACTTT. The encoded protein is CASSRPNSPLHF.

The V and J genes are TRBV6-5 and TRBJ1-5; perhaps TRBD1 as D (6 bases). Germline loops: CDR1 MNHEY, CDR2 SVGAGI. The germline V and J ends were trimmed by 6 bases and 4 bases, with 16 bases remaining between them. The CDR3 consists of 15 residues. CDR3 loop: CASSDGTPENQPQHF. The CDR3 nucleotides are TGTGCCAGCAGCGACGGGACACCTGAGAATCAGCCCCAGCATTTT.

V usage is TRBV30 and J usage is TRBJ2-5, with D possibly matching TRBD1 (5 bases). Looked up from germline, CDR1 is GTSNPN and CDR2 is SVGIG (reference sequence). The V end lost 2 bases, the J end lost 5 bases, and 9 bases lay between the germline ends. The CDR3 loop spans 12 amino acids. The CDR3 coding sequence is TGTGCCTGGAGTTCTAGGGGTGAGACCCAGTACTTC. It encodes CAWSSRGETQYF.

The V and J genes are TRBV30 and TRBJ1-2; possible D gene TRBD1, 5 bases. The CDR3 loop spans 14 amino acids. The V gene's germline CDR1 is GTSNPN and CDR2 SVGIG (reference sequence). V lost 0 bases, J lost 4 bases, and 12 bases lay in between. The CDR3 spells CAWSVENRPYGYTF. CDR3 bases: TGTGCCTGGAGTGTAGAGAACAGGCCCTATGGCTACACCTTC.